Here is one T cell receptor beta chain with its context. Its antigen is unknown. The record originates from a study of chemoradiotherapy in HPV16-positive cancers. Across the whole study: A couple of HPV16-positive patients' cells yielded candidate HPV-specific clones and common motifs.

CDR1 and CDR2 (germline): ENHRY, SYGVKD. The CDR3 length is 15 residues. V shed 3 bases, J shed 6 bases, and the junction held 6 bases outside the gene matches. Repeated repertoire sampling spanned the course of chemoradiotherapy. TCRdb keeps only in-frame clones here, not all; method: immunoSEQ multiplex PCR. The sample holds about 68,000 clones, 88% seen once. Whole-study results and caveats: For HPV16-positive patients, expanding HPV-responsive T cells associated with longer recurrence-free survival.

The source was blood, collected from a patient who underwent chemoradiotherapy. This TCR was recovered from a human donor with HPV-associated anogenital cancer. This rearrangement joins TRBV10-3 to TRBJ2-7; 12 bases line up with TRBD1. This chain's CDR3 is CAISDPGQGAGEQYF. CDR3 nucleotide sequence: TGTGCCATCAGTGACCCGGGACAGGGGGCTGGCGAGCAGTACTTC.